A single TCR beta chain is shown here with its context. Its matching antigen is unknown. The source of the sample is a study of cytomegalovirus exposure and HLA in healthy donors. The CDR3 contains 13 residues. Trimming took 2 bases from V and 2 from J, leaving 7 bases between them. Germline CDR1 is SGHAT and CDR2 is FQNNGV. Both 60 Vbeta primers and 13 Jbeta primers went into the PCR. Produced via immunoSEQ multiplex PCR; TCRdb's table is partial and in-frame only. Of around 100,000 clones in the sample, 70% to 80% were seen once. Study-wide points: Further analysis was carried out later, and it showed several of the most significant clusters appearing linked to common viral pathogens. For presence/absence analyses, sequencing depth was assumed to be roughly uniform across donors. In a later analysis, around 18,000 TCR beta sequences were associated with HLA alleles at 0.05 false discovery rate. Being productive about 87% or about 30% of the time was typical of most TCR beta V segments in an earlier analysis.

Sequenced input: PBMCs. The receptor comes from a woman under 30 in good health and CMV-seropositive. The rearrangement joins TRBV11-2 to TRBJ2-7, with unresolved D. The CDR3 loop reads CASSLLQTYEQYF. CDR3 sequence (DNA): TGTGCCAGCAGCTTACTACAGACCTACGAGCAGTACTTC.